Given below is one T cell receptor beta chain in context. The record originates from a study of blood T cell repertoires in COVID-19. In the study overall: PBMCs, B-cell-depleted T cells, or T cells were the source of the cDNA or gDNA that made up the material.

Per germline, CDR1 SNHLY and CDR2 FYNNEI. CDR3 length: 15 amino acids. V was pared by 1 base and J by 7 bases, with 8 bases of the junction left unmatched. Authors' analysis steps: Reference gene primer amplification in the assay estimated nucleated cell counts. The assay was immunoSEQ multiplex PCR, and TCRdb's table has in-frame clones only and misses some. That table gives V, J and clone size, and the DNA gave D and trimming. Of roughly 91,000 clones detected, around four fifths appear once; the ten largest clones hold about 11%. This chain uses TRBV2 with TRBJ2-7; 9 nucleotides match TRBD1. The sample was peripheral blood. This TCR was sampled from a man in his 70s with acute or convalescent COVID-19. The CDR3 coding sequence is TGTGCCAGCAGTGAAGTGAGGACAGGGGCTGGGGAGCAGTACTTC. Translation gives CASSEVRTGAGEQYF.